The 9 T cell receptor beta chains given below trace back to one sample, sequenced in a study of cytomegalovirus exposure and HLA in healthy donors. Vbeta (60) and Jbeta (13) primers were used in the PCR. This table comes from immunoSEQ multiplex PCR, and its TCRdb copy is limited to in-frame clones, with some not included. This table has under 250,000 clones, around four fifths appearing once. The sequenced sample consisted of PBMCs. Receptor source: a man aged 45-60 years in good health and CMV-seronegative.

The J gene is TRBJ1-2, the V gene TRBV5-5; possibly TRBD1 for D (5 bases). CDR1 SGHKS and CDR2 YYEKEE come from the germline V gene (reference sequence). Trimming left V 2 bases short and J 6 bases short, with 11 bases between. This CDR3 is built from 13 residues. The CDR3 protein is CASSFTGVDGYTF. Written as DNA, the CDR3 is TGTGCCAGCAGCTTCACAGGCGTGGATGGCTACACCTTC.

The chain links TRBV5-6 to TRBJ1-5; D possibly corresponds to TRBD1 (6 bases). Trimming cost V 4 bases and J 3 bases, with 14 bases left between them. The CDR3 covers 15 residues. Germline assignment: CDR1 SGHDT and CDR2 YYEEEE. The CDR3 nucleotides are TGTGCCAGCAGCATACTCCAGGGGAACAATCAGCCCCAGCATTTT. Protein sequence: CASSILQGNNQPQHF. Together with reference TRBV5-6 and TRBJ1-5, the CDR3 gives the full variable domain: DAGVTQSPTHLIKTRGQQVTLRCSPKSGHDTVSWYQQALGQGPQFIFQYYEEEERQRGNFPDRFSGHQFPNYSSELNVNALLLGDSALYLCASSILQGNNQPQHFGDGTRLSIL.

This clone was observed a single time. V and J are TRBV6-1 and TRBJ1-2, with 9 bases matching TRBD1. With 5 bases clipped from V and 2 bases from J, the junction kept 6 bases outside the gene matches. The CDR3 is 15 residues long. Germline CDR1 reads MNHNS; CDR2 reads SASEGT. CDR3: CASSPWGTGNYGYTF. CDR3 nucleotide sequence: TGTGCCAGCAGTCCCTGGGGGACAGGGAACTATGGCTACACCTTC.

The V gene is TRBV6-5, the J gene TRBJ2-3, with 14 bases aligning to TRBD2. The germline CDR1 and CDR2 sequences are MNHEY and SVGAGI. The length of the CDR3 is 15 residues. V gave up 6 bases and J gave up 6 bases; unmatched junction bases: 5. In DNA form, the CDR3 reads TGTGCCAGCAGCCCGGGACTAGCGGGAGTGGATACGCAGTATTTT. Translating gives CASSPGLAGVDTQYF.

This sequence joins TRBV28 and TRBJ2-5; 12 bases fit TRBD2. Germline CDR1 MDHEN, CDR2 SYDVKM. The V gene end was trimmed by 4 bases and the J gene end by 9 bases; junction bases not matched to a gene: 9. The CDR3 has 15 amino acids. The CDR3 DNA is TGTGCCAGCAGTTCCGGGACTAGCGGGTCTAGTTCCCAGTACTTC. It encodes CASSSGTSGSSSQYF.

This clone appeared a few times. The V call is TRBV4-1, the J call TRBJ1-5, with 7 bases aligning to TRBD1. V shed 0 bases and J 2 bases; nucleotides not matched to a gene: 1. The CDR3 contains 15 residues. CDR1 and CDR2 from the germline V gene are MGHRA and YSYEKL. The CDR3 DNA reads as TGCGCCAGCAGCCAAGATGGACAGGGCAATCAGCCCCAGCATTTT. Translating gives CASSQDGQGNQPQHF.

The rearrangement links TRBV10-3 to TRBJ1-1; D might be TRBD1 (5 bases). The germline CDR1 and CDR2 sequences are ENHRY and SYGVKD. The germline V and J ends were trimmed by 4 bases and 1 base, with 10 bases remaining between them. This CDR3 has 14 amino acids. Here the CDR3 DNA reads TGTGCCATCAGTGGGGACTTTTGGAACACTGAAGCTTTCTTT. Protein sequence: CAISGDFWNTEAFF.

The chain links TRBV28 to TRBJ2-3; D is perhaps TRBD1 (6 bases). This CDR3 spans 13 amino acids. Trimming removed 8 bases at V and 1 base at J, with 10 bases between. Germline V gene sequence: CDR1 MDHEN, CDR2 SYDVKM. In DNA, the CDR3 is TGTGCCAGCTTACAGGGTGGCACAGATACGCAGTATTTT. Protein: CASLQGGTDTQYF.

The CDR3 nucleotides read TGTGCCAGCAGTTTAGTACAGTACTATGGCTACACCTTC. This gives the protein CASSLVQYYGYTF. V is TRBV28 and J is TRBJ1-2; no firm D call. CDR3 size: 13 residues. The ends were cut back, 2 bases at V and 3 bases at J, with 7 bases in the middle. The germline V gene encodes CDR1 MDHEN and CDR2 SYDVKM.